The 26 T cell receptor beta chains reported below all come from one sample, sequenced in a study of T cell responses to AZD1222 COVID-19 vaccine. The table came from immunoSEQ multiplex PCR; TCRdb's copy has only in-frame clones and leaves some out. The sample lists about 150,000 clones, under 95% seen once, with 18% in the top ten. The material was peripheral blood, obtained on day 0 of AZD1222 vaccination. The receptors stem from an adult in good health.

This clone was detected only a few times. This sequence joins TRBV29-1 and TRBJ2-3, with 8 bases lining up with TRBD1. The CDR3 runs to 13 residues. From germline, CDR1 is SQVTM and CDR2 ANQGSEA. V was clipped by 4 bases and J by 2 bases; unmatched bases: 2. The CDR3 nucleotides read TGCAGCGTTGGGGACAGGTACACAGATACGCAGTATTTT. Translating it yields CSVGDRYTDTQYF.

This clone was detected only once. The genes are TRBV11-3 and TRBJ2-3; a possible D gene is TRBD1 (5 bases). Trimming removed 4 bases at V and 2 bases at J, with 7 bases between. This CDR3 contains 13 residues. Germline V gene lookup returns CDR1 SGHNT and CDR2 YENEEA. The CDR3 DNA follows: TGTGCCAGCAGCTCAGGGATCACAGATACGCAGTATTTT. Protein: CASSSGITDTQYF.

The chain links TRBV19 to TRBJ1-2, with a possible D match to TRBD1 (6 bases). Germline values: CDR1 LNHDA, CDR2 SQIVND (reference sequence). Deletions cut 3 bases from V and 8 bases from J, with 19 bases between. This CDR3 region has 15 residues. Here the CDR3 reads CASSIRDTGQEGYTF. The DNA of the CDR3 is TGTGCCAGTAGTATTCGGGACACAGGGCAAGAAGGCTACACCTTC.

The chain uses TRBV6-5 and TRBJ1-5; D is unclear. Germline loops: CDR1 MNHEY, CDR2 SVGAGI. This CDR3 spans 12 amino acids. Between the trimmed V and J ends, which lost 6 bases and 2 bases, there was a span of 5 bases. In DNA, the CDR3 is TGTGCCAGCAGGCAGGGCAATCAGCCCCAGCATTTT. Translation: CASRQGNQPQHF.

This chain links TRBV7-8 with TRBJ2-1, with D perhaps assigned TRBD1 or TRBD2 (5 bases each). Trimming cost V 5 bases and J 5 bases, with 16 bases left between them. This CDR3 has 15 residues. The germline V gene encodes CDR1 SGHVS and CDR2 FQNEAQ. The chain's CDR3 is CASSVAAGTHNEQFF. The CDR3 coding sequence is TGTGCCAGCAGCGTCGCCGCAGGGACCCACAATGAGCAGTTCTTC.

The J gene is TRBJ2-2, the V gene TRBV3-1 (or the pseudogene TRBV3-2), with TRBD2 matching over 8 bases. The germline gives CDR1 LGHDT, CDR2 YNNKEL (reference sequence). V lost 1 base, J lost 6 bases, and 7 bases stayed unmatched. The CDR3 loop spans 16 amino acids. The CDR3: CASSQGLARLPGELFF. The CDR3 nucleotides are TGTGCCAGCAGCCAAGGACTAGCGCGATTACCCGGGGAGCTGTTTTTT.

This rearrangement joins TRBV6-4 to TRBJ1-5, with 7 bases identical to TRBD1. Germline V CDR1 and CDR2: MRHNA, SNTAGT. With V trimmed by 4 bases and J by 4 bases, 10 bases remained unmatched. This CDR3 has 16 residues. The CDR3 sequence is CASSVPPDRENQPQHF. Written as DNA, the CDR3 is TGTGCCAGCAGTGTTCCCCCCGACAGGGAGAATCAGCCCCAGCATTTT.

The V gene is TRBV25-1, the J gene TRBJ1-4, with D possibly matching TRBD1 (5 bases). This CDR3 is 12 amino acids long. V lost 8 bases, J lost 7 bases, and 11 bases lay in between. Germline-derived CDR1 and CDR2 are MGHDK and SYGVNS. The CDR3 nucleotides read TGTGCCAGCCAGGGAGCTGGTGAAAAACTGTTTTTT. It specifies CASQGAGEKLFF.

The CDR3 coding sequence is TGTGCCAGCAGGCAGGGGGAAGAAAAACTGTTTTTT. It translates to CASRQGEEKLFF. The V call is TRBV28, the J call TRBJ1-4; 7 bases are shared with TRBD1. The CDR3 sequence is 12 residues long. V gave up 6 bases and J gave up 8 bases; unmatched junction bases: 3. Looked up from germline, CDR1 is MDHEN and CDR2 is SYDVKM.

J is TRBJ1-3 and V is TRBV18, with no clear D. Trimming took off 9 bases at V and 0 bases at J, with 18 bases between the two ends. Germline V gene lookup returns CDR1 KGHSH and CDR2 LQKENI. The CDR3 spans 16 residues. CDR3 sequence reads: CASFRFSGFSGNTIYF. CDR3 in DNA: TGTGCCAGTTTTCGGTTTTCAGGTTTCTCTGGAAACACCATATATTTT.

This chain joins TRBV7-9 and TRBJ1-2; D may be TRBD1 (5 bases). There are 15 residues in the CDR3. V lost 5 bases to trimming and J lost 0 bases, with 13 bases between them. The germline CDR1 and CDR2 sequences are SEHNR and FQNEAQ (reference sequence). The CDR3 is CASSPGGDANYGYTF. The CDR3 DNA reads as TGTGCCAGCAGCCCAGGAGGGGACGCTAACTATGGCTACACCTTC.

This chain connects TRBV11-2 to TRBJ1-2; 9 bases match TRBD1. Germline V gene sequence: CDR1 SGHAT, CDR2 FQNNGV. The junction had 9 bases not matched to a gene; V was cut back by 5 bases and J by 8 bases. The CDR3 is 14 amino acids. The CDR3 loop is CASSIWTGAGGYTF. For the CDR3, the DNA is TGTGCCAGCAGCATTTGGACAGGGGCAGGCGGCTACACCTTC.

The genes are TRBV5-1 and TRBJ2-5; D uncertain. Between the trimmed V and J ends, which lost 2 bases and 5 bases, there was a span of 7 bases. CDR3 length equals 12 residues. Germline V CDR1 and CDR2: SGHRS, YFSETQ. The CDR3: CASSLRMETQYF. The CDR3 nucleotides are TGCGCCAGCAGCTTACGGATGGAGACCCAGTACTTC.

The V gene is TRBV11-2, the J gene TRBJ1-3, with D unclear. The CDR3 has 16 amino acids. Trimming removed 1 base at V and 0 bases at J, with 10 bases between. The V gene's germline CDR1 is SGHAT and CDR2 FQNNGV. The CDR3 sequence is CASSLGGAISGNTIYF. The CDR3 region has the DNA TGTGCCAGCAGCTTAGGGGGAGCTATCTCTGGAAACACCATATATTTT.

The V call is TRBV3-1 (or the pseudogene TRBV3-2), the J call TRBJ1-2; D uncertain. This CDR3 is 13 amino acids long. CDR1 and CDR2 (germline): LGHDT, YNNKEL (reference sequence). Trimming took off 2 bases at V and 8 bases at J, with 12 bases between the two ends. CDR3 in amino acids: CASSQREVNGYTF. The CDR3, as DNA: TGTGCCAGCAGCCAAAGGGAGGTGAACGGCTACACCTTC.

The chain has TRBV6-5 and TRBJ1-1, with a possible D match to TRBD1 (5 bases). V was pared by 6 bases and J by 2 bases, with 13 bases between. This CDR3 region has 14 residues. The germline gives CDR1 MNHEY, CDR2 SVGAGI. The CDR3 DNA follows: TGTGCCAGCAGCCAAACGACAGTCAACACTGAAGCTTTCTTT. Amino acid sequence: CASSQTTVNTEAFF.

The chain joins TRBV28 to TRBJ1-5; D call uncertain. Germline CDR1 reads MDHEN; CDR2 reads SYDVKM. The CDR3 loop spans 14 amino acids. V shed 2 bases and J shed 9 bases, with 14 bases lying between them. The CDR3 sequence: CASSLRIGEGPQHF. In nucleotides, the CDR3 is TGTGCCAGCAGTTTAAGGATAGGCGAGGGGCCCCAGCATTTT.

The chain carries TRBV5-5 and TRBJ1-1, with TRBD1 matching over 8 bases. The CDR3 has 17 amino acids. Germline lookup yields CDR1 SGHKS and CDR2 YYEKEE (reference sequence). The V gene end was trimmed by 0 bases and the J gene end by 0 bases; junction bases not matched to a gene: 7. CDR3 DNA: TGTGCCAGCAGCTTGGGTCAGGGGGCAGGGATGAACACTGAAGCTTTCTTT. It yields the protein CASSLGQGAGMNTEAFF. Combining the CDR3 with reference TRBV5-5 and TRBJ1-1 gives the whole variable domain DAGVTQSPTHLIKTRGQQVTLRCSPISGHKSVSWYQQVLGQGPQFIFQYYEKEERGRGNFPDRFSARQFPNYSSELNVNALLLGDSALYLCASSLGQGAGMNTEAFFGQGTRLTVV.

The chain joins TRBV14 to TRBJ1-1; 7 nucleotides match TRBD1. This CDR3 spans 14 amino acids. With V trimmed by 6 bases and J by 7 bases, 11 bases remained unmatched. Germline CDR1 is SGHDN and CDR2 is FVKESK. The CDR3 here is CASSRDRVIGEAFF. CDR3 bases: TGTGCCAGCAGTCGGGACAGAGTTATCGGTGAAGCTTTCTTT. Looking up the rest from reference TRBV14 and TRBJ1-1 gives the full variable domain: EAGVTQFPSHSVIEKGQTVTLRCDPISGHDNLYWYRRVMGKEIKFLLHFVKESKQDESGMPNNRFLAERTGGTYSTLKVQPAELEDSGVYFCASSRDRVIGEAFFGQGTRLTVV.

This chain uses TRBV9 with TRBJ2-7; tentatively, D is TRBD2 (6 bases). CDR3 length: 15 amino acids. V was trimmed by 3 bases and J by 3 bases, leaving 16 bases between them. CDR1 and CDR2 (germline): SGDLS, YYNGEE. Here the CDR3 DNA reads TGTGCCAGCAGCGCTCGGGACGGACTATTCTACGAGCAGTACTTC. It codes for CASSARDGLFYEQYF.

The rearrangement joins TRBV18 to TRBJ2-1; TRBD1 agrees at 7 bases. The CDR3 runs 16 residues. Germline V gene data show CDR1 as KGHSH and CDR2 as LQKENI. Germline trimming cut 0 bases from V and 8 bases from J; bases unmatched to any gene: 10. This CDR3 reads CASSPPIGPQGDEQFF. The CDR3 DNA is TGTGCCAGCTCACCACCGATCGGTCCTCAGGGGGATGAGCAGTTCTTC.

V is TRBV28 and J is TRBJ2-2; TRBD1 is a possible D gene (6 bases). Germline-derived CDR1 and CDR2 are MDHEN and SYDVKM. This CDR3 region has 16 residues. V shed 4 bases and J shed 4 bases, with 16 bases lying between them. As DNA, the CDR3 is TGTGCCAGCAGTTCCCCAGGGGCGACCCTCACCGGGGAGCTGTTTTTT. It specifies CASSSPGATLTGELFF.

For the CDR3, the DNA is TGTGCCAGCAGCCAAGACGGGGACCCCGGTGGGACAGATACGCAGTATTTT. Translated: CASSQDGDPGGTDTQYF. This chain uses TRBV3-1 (or the pseudogene TRBV3-2) with TRBJ2-3; D could derive from TRBD1 or TRBD2 (5 bases each). CDR1 is LGHDT, CDR2 YNNKEL, per germline (reference sequence). This CDR3 comprises 17 residues. With 0 bases removed from V and 3 bases from J, the gap between germline ends came to 16 bases.

Here the CDR3 reads CASSVEEGYGYTF. The CDR3, as DNA: TGTGCCAGCAGCGTCGAAGAAGGCTATGGCTACACCTTC. V is TRBV9 and J is TRBJ1-2, with unresolved D. CDR1 and CDR2 from the germline V gene are SGDLS and YYNGEE. Deletions cut 2 bases from V and 4 bases from J, with 9 bases between. There are 13 residues in the CDR3.

This chain links TRBV6-2 or TRBV6-3 with TRBJ1-6; possibly TRBD1 for D (5 bases). This CDR3 is 13 amino acids long. Looked up from germline, CDR1 is MNHEY and CDR2 is SVGEGT. V lost 4 bases and J 4 bases, leaving 5 bases between the germline ends. CDR3 in DNA: TGTGCCAGCAGTTGGGGGTATAATTCACCCCTCCACTTT. Translated: CASSWGYNSPLHF.

The V and J genes are TRBV18 and TRBJ2-1; TRBD2 might be the D (6 bases). V was cut by 3 bases and J by 5 bases, with 14 bases left in between. This CDR3 region has 15 residues. Germline CDR1 and CDR2: KGHSH and LQKENI. The CDR3 is CASSPDQGGNNEQFF. CDR3 in DNA: TGTGCCAGCTCACCGGATCAGGGAGGAAACAATGAGCAGTTCTTC. The variable domain in full, completed from reference TRBV18 and TRBJ2-1, reads NAGVMQNPRHLVRRRGQEARLRCSPMKGHSHVYWYRQLPEEGLKFMVYLQKENIIDESGMPKERFSAEFPKEGPSILRIQQVVRGDSAAYFCASSPDQGGNNEQFFGPGTRLTVL.